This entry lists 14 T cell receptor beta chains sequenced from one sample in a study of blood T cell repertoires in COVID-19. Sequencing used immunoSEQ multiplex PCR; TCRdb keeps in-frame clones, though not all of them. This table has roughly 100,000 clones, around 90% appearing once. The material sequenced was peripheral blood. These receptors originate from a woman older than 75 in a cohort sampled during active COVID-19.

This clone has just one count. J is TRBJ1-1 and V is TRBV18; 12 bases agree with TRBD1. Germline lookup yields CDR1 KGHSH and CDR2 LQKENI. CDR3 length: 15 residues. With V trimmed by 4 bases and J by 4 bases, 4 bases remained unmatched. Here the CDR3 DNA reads TGTGCCAGCTCACAGGGACAGGGGGCAATCACTGAAGCTTTCTTT. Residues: CASSQGQGAITEAFF.

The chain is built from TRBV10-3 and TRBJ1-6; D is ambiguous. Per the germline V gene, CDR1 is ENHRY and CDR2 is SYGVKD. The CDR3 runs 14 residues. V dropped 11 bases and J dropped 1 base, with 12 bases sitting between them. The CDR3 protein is CAPGIWSYNSPLHF. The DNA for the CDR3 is TGTGCCCCGGGGATTTGGTCCTATAATTCACCCCTCCACTTT.

The CDR3 loop is CAWSPGTGAFLNTEAFF. As DNA, the CDR3 is TGTGCCTGGAGTCCCGGGACAGGGGCTTTTTTGAACACTGAAGCTTTCTTT. The V gene is TRBV30, the J gene TRBJ1-1, with 10 positions matching TRBD1. J was trimmed by 0 bases and V by 2 bases; bases with no gene match: 9. The CDR3 has 17 amino acids. In germline, CDR1 is GTSNPN, CDR2 SVGIG (reference sequence).

The CDR3 sequence is CSASSLGDRDIGGYTF. Written as DNA, the CDR3 is TGCAGTGCTAGTTCCCTCGGGGACAGGGACATAGGGGGCTACACCTTC. This chain connects TRBV20-1 to TRBJ1-2, with 9 bases aligning to TRBD1. Germline CDR1 reads DFQATT; CDR2 reads SNEGSKA (reference sequence). The CDR3 length is 16 residues. Trimming removed 3 bases from V and 8 bases from J; junction bases left unmatched: 16.

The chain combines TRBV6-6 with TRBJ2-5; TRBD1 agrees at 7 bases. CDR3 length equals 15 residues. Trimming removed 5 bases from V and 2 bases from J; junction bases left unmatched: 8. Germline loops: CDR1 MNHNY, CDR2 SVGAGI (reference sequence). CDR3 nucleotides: TGTGCCAGCAGTGCTCCGGGACAGAGACAAGAGACCCAGTACTTC. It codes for CASSAPGQRQETQYF.

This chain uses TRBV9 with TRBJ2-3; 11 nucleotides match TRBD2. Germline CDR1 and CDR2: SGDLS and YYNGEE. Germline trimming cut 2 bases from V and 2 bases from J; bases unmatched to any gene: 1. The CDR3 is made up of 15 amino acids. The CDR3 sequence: CASSVTSGATDTQYF. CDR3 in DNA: TGTGCCAGCAGCGTGACTAGCGGGGCCACAGATACGCAGTATTTT. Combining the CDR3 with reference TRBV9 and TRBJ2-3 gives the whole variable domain DSGVTQTPKHLITATGQRVTLRCSPRSGDLSVYWYQQSLDQGLQFLIQYYNGEERAKGNILERFSAQQFPDLHSELNLSSLELGDSALYFCASSVTSGATDTQYFGPGTRLTVL.

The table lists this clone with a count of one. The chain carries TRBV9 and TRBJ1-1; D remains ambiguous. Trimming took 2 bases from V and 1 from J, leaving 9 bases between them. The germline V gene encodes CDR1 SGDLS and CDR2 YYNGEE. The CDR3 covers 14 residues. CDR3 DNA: TGTGCCAGCAGCGTGGTGTCAGGGAACACTGAAGCTTTCTTT. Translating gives CASSVVSGNTEAFF.

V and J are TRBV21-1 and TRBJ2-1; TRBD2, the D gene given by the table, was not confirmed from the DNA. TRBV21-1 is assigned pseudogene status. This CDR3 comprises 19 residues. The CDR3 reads CASSNGTRTMGLWNNEQFF. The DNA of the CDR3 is TGTGCCAGCAGCAACGGGACTAGGACGATGGGGTTGTGGAACAATGAGCAGTTCTTC.

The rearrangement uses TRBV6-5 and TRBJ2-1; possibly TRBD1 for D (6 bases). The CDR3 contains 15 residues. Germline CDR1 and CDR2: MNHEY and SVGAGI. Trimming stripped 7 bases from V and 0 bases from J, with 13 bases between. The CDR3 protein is CASTLLGGSYNEQFF. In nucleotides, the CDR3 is TGTGCCAGCACTTTACTAGGGGGCTCCTACAATGAGCAGTTCTTC.

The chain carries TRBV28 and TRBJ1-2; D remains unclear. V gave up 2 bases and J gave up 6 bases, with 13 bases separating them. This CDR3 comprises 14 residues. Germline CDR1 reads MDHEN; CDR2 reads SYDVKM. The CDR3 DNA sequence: TGTGCCAGCAGTTTACCACAGTTCATACATGGCTACACCTTC. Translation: CASSLPQFIHGYTF.

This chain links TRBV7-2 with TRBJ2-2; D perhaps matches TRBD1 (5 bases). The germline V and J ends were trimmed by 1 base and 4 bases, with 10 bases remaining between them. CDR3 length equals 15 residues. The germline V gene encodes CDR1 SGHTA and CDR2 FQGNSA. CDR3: CASSLGQGATGELFF. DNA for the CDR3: TGTGCCAGCAGCTTAGGTCAGGGTGCCACCGGGGAGCTGTTTTTT.

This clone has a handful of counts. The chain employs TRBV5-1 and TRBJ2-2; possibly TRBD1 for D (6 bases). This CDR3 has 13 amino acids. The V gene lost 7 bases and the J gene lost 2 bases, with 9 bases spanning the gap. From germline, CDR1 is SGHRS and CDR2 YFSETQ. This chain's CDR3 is CASEQGNTGELFF. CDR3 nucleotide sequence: TGCGCCAGCGAACAGGGAAACACCGGGGAGCTGTTTTTT.

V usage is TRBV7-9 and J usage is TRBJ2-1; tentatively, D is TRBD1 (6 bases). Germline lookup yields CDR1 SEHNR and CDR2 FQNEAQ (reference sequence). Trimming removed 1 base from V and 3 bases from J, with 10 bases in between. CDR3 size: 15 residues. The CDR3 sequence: CASSLVGTFYNEQFF. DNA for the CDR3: TGTGCCAGCAGCTTAGTTGGGACATTCTACAATGAGCAGTTCTTC.

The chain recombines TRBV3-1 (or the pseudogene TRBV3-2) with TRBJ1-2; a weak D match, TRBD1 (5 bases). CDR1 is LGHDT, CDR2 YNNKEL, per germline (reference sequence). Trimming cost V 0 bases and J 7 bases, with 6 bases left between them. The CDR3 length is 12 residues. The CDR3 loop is CASSQEGRGYTF. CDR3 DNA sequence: TGTGCCAGCAGCCAAGAGGGGCGTGGCTACACCTTC.